Below, one TCR beta chain is given with its context. The V and J ends lost 4 bases and 4 bases, in that order; junction bases with no gene match: 7. The CDR3 totals 14 residues. Germline V gene data show CDR1 as SGHRS and CDR2 as YFSETQ. These data are taken from a study of T cell changes during pregnancy in multiple sclerosis. The data were produced by immunoSEQ multiplex PCR, yet TCRdb's version contains in-frame clones alone and is incomplete. The sample contains about 92,000 clones, more than 85% of which appear only once. This specimen was peripheral blood, taken in the first trimester of pregnancy. The chain employs TRBV5-1 and TRBJ1-2; 7 nucleotides align to TRBD1. The clonotype originates from a female donor with multiple sclerosis, enrolled in a pregnancy study. The CDR3 is CASSIGGASYGYTF. CDR3 nucleotides: TGCGCCAGCAGCATAGGGGGCGCGAGCTATGGCTACACCTTC.